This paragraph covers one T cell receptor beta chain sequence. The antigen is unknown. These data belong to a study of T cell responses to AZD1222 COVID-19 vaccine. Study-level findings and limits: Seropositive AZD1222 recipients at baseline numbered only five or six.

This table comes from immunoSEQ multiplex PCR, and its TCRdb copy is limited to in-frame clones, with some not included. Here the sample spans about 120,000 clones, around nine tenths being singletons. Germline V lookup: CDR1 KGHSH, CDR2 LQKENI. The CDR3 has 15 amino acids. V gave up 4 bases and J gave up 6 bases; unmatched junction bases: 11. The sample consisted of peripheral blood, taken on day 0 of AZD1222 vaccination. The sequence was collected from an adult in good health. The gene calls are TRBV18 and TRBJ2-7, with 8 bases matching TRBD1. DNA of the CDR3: TGTGCCAGCTCACGACGGGACAGGACCTCTAGCGAGCAGTACTTC. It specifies CASSRRDRTSSEQYF.